These T cell receptor beta chains were read from a single sample in a study of blood T cell repertoires in COVID-19. The data were produced by immunoSEQ multiplex PCR, yet TCRdb's version contains in-frame clones alone and is incomplete. The sample contains 91,000 or so clones, under 95% of which appear only once. Sample: peripheral blood. These receptor sequences come from a woman between 50 and 59 years old in a cohort sampled during active COVID-19. The CDR3 runs from the conserved cysteine through the conserved F or W. A D gene is named only where the DNA matches it firmly. Clone sizes are given selectively: once, few, many, or a class where the clone is expanded.

TRBD1,once,TRBJ1-5,TRBV2,TGTGCCAGCAGCATACCGACAGGGGTGAAAAGCAATCAGCCCCAGCATTTT,CASSIPTGVKSNQPQHF
.,.,TRBJ1-5,TRBV24-1,TGTGCCACCAGTGAAGGACAGTTCAATCAGCCCCAGCATTTT,CATSEGQFNQPQHF
TRBD1,.,TRBJ2-7,TRBV6-2/TRBV6-3,TGTGCCAGCAGTTACCTTATGGGACAGTCTCACTTC,CASSYLMGQSHF
TRBD1,.,TRBJ1-5,TRBV19,TGTGCCACTTCTGTGGGGACAGGGGGCTACCAGCCCCAGCATTTT,CATSVGTGGYQPQHF
.,once,TRBJ2-5,TRBV9,TGTGCCAGCAGCGTAGTAGGGGTGGCCCAAGAGACCCAGTACTTC,CASSVVGVAQETQYF
TRBD1,.,TRBJ2-7,TRBV6-5,TGTGCCAGCAGGGGTGAGACAGGGTATAACGAGCAGTACTTC,CASRGETGYNEQYF
.,.,TRBJ2-6,TRBV7-9,TGTGCCAGCCCCCCAAGGCAGGGGGGATCTGGGGCCAACGTCCTGACTTTC,CASPPRQGGSGANVLTF
.,.,TRBJ1-2,TRBV27,TGTGCCAGCAGTTTTTTCCTCGGCGGAGGCTGCACCTTC,CASSFFLGGGCTF
.,.,TRBJ2-1,TRBV2,TGTGCCAGCAGTGAGGGCCTAGCGAGGTTCAATGAGCAGTTCTTC,CASSEGLARFNEQFF
.,.,TRBJ1-1,TRBV5-1,TGCGCCAGCAGCTTGGCCCGGGGGAACACTGAAGCTTTCTTT,CASSLARGNTEAFF
.,.,TRBJ1-1,TRBV19,TGTGCCAGTAGTATTGTCAAGAACACTGAAGCTTTCTTT,CASSIVKNTEAFF
.,.,TRBJ2-1,TRBV5-1,TGCGCCAGCAGCTTGGGTCGGGACTTCGGGTTGGGTGAGCAGTTCTTC,CASSLGRDFGLGEQFF
TRBD1,.,TRBJ1-5,TRBV7-8,TGTGCCAGCAGCTTTTTTGGATCCGGGACAGAGAATCAGCCCCAGCATTTT,CASSFFGSGTENQPQHF
TRBD2,.,TRBJ2-1,TRBV18,TGTGCCAGCTCACCACCGGGCGGGGGGTTTGAGCAGTTCTTC,CASSPPGGGFEQFF
.,.,TRBJ1-1,TRBV5-1,TGCGCCAGCAGCTTGTCTACAGGGCGAACTGAAGCTTTCTTT,CASSLSTGRTEAFF
.,.,TRBJ1-1,TRBV10-3,TGTGCCACCACTCAACGGGTTGACACTGAAGCTTTCTTT,CATTQRVDTEAFF
TRBD1,.,TRBJ2-2,TRBV5-5,TGTGCCAGCAGCTTGTCTCAGGGGGCTAAGAACACCGGGGAGCTGTTTTTT,CASSLSQGAKNTGELFF
.,.,TRBJ2-1,TRBV11-3,TGTGCCAGCAGCTTAGACGATGGCCGTTACAATGAGCAGTTCTTC,CASSLDDGRYNEQFF